These T cell receptor beta chains were read from a single sample in a study of cytomegalovirus exposure and HLA in healthy donors. The assay was immunoSEQ multiplex PCR, and TCRdb's table has in-frame clones only and misses some. The data contain fewer than 200,000 clones, approximately 67% of them singletons. The sequenced sample consisted of PBMCs. Receptors originate from a woman younger than 30 in good health and CMV-seropositive. The CDR3 runs from the conserved cysteine through the conserved F or W. D genes are given only for firm matches. Size values are once, few and many counts, or a class for expanded clones, and some rows have none.

>.|TRBV7-3|TRBJ2-3|TRBD1
TGTGCCAGCAGCCAGACAGGGGGCCATATCGATACGCAGTATTTT
CASSQTGGHIDTQYF
>.|TRBV7-2|TRBJ1-2|.
TGTGCCAGCAACACGTGGGGGGGGCGATTGAACTATGGCTACCCCTTC
CASNTWGGRLNYGYPF
>few|TRBV7-6|TRBJ2-5|.
TGTGCCAGCAGCGCCTCCTCAGGGCGGTCGGAGACCCAGTACTTC
CASSASSGRSETQYF
>.|TRBV5-1|TRBJ1-6|.
TGCGCCAGCAGCCTGAGACAGAGCTCCTATAATTCACCCCTCCACTTT
CASSLRQSSYNSPLHF
>.|TRBV19|TRBJ1-5|TRBD1
TGTGCCAGTAGTATAGACCCATTTAGGGACAGCGGGAGCCCCCAGCATTTT
CASSIDPFRDSGSPQHF
>.|TRBV19|TRBJ1-1|.
TGTGCCAGTAGTATTATAGTCGGGAACACTGAAGCTTTCTTT
CASSIIVGNTEAFF
>.|TRBV4-1|TRBJ2-1|.
TGCGCCAGCAGCCAAGTATCAGTGGTGGTTGCTGAGCAGTTCTTC
CASSQVSVVVAEQFF
>.|TRBV2|TRBJ2-7|.
TGTGCCAGCAGTGTGGCAGGGGCAGCCTACGAGCAGTACTTC
CASSVAGAAYEQYF
>.|TRBV27|TRBJ1-4|TRBD1
TGTGCCAGCGGGGGGCCCCGGGACAGCGAAACCTTTAATGAAAAACTGTTTTTT
CASGGPRDSETFNEKLFF
>.|TRBV2|TRBJ1-5|.
TGTGCCAGCAGAGGGGGTCAGCCCCAGCATTTT
CASRGGQPQHF
>.|TRBV27|TRBJ2-5|.
TGTGCCAGCGCCCTCCCAGGAGGGAAGCAGTACTTC
CASALPGGKQYF
>.|TRBV5-8|TRBJ2-7|TRBD2
TGTGCCAGCAGCGGTGGTTCGGTCGTTGCTAGCGGGAGAGATATCTACGAACAGTACTTC
CASSGGSVVASGRDIYEQYF
>.|TRBV7-8|TRBJ2-5|TRBD1
TGTGCCAGCAGCGACCGGGACAGGGGAGGGCAAGAGACCCAGTACTTC
CASSDRDRGGQETQYF
>.|TRBV5-1|TRBJ2-7|TRBD2
TGCGCCAGCAGTTTCCCGGGGGGACGAGGCACCTACGAGCAGTACTTC
CASSFPGGRGTYEQYF
>.|TRBV14|TRBJ1-3|TRBD1
TGTGCCAGCAGCCGAACCCGGACAGGGGGAAACACCATATATTTT
CASSRTRTGGNTIYF
>.|TRBV9|TRBJ1-2|TRBD1
TGTGCCAGCAGCCTGCAAGGACAGGGGGCGCTTGGCTACACCTTC
CASSLQGQGALGYTF
>.|TRBV7-9|TRBJ1-2|.
TGTGCCAGCAGTCCTAACACCGCTCCGGAGACCTTC
CASSPNTAPETF
>.|TRBV6-6|TRBJ2-7|.
TGTGCCAGCAGTTACCGGGGAAGTAAGGCCGAGCAGTACTTC
CASSYRGSKAEQYF
>.|TRBV9|TRBJ2-5|.
TGTGCCAGCAGCAGAATGTTGGACAGCCAAGAGACCCAGTACTTC
CASSRMLDSQETQYF
>.|TRBV6-6|TRBJ1-4|.
TGTGCCAGCAGTTACGGGGGCAGTCGGGAAGAAAAACTGTTTTTT
CASSYGGSREEKLFF
>.|TRBV6-5|TRBJ2-3|.
TGTGCCAGCAAGTCGGGTACAGATACGCAGTATTTT
CASKSGTDTQYF
>few|TRBV7-9|TRBJ1-4|.
TGTGCCAGCAGCTTGATGGGGGCGGAACTGTTTTTT
CASSLMGAELFF
>.|TRBV19|TRBJ1-5|.
TGTGCCAGTAACAGGGAAAGGGTATCTCAGCCCCAGCATTTT
CASNRERVSQPQHF
>.|TRBV30|TRBJ1-2|.
TGTGCCTGGAGCAATCCGGGACTTGACAGTGGCTACACCTTC
CAWSNPGLDSGYTF
>.|TRBV4-2|TRBJ1-4|TRBD1
TGTGCCAGCAGCCAAGGATGGACAGGAGGGGATGAAAAACTGTTTTTT
CASSQGWTGGDEKLFF
>.|TRBV9|TRBJ1-2|.
TGTGCCAGCGGGAGGGGGGCCTATGGCTACACCTTC
CASGRGAYGYTF
>few|TRBV7-9|TRBJ1-1|.
TGTGCCAGCAGCTTCACAGGAATGAACACTGAAGCTTTCTTT
CASSFTGMNTEAFF
>once|TRBV7-9|TRBJ1-2|.
TGTGCCAGCAGCCTAGCCCCAACAGGGTCGGAGCCTGGCTACACCTTC
CASSLAPTGSEPGYTF
>.|TRBV30|TRBJ2-5|TRBD1
TGTGCCTGGACAGGGGGCGAAGAGACCCAGTACTTC
CAWTGGEETQYF
>.|TRBV4-1|TRBJ1-2|.
TGCGCCAGCAGCCAAGACAGGGCGTTGGGCTATGGCTACACCTTC
CASSQDRALGYGYTF
>.|TRBV7-9|TRBJ2-1|TRBD1
TGTGCCAGCAGCCTAGTGGGGGGCGGACAGGGGGCGAATTACAATGAGCAGTTCTTC
CASSLVGGGQGANYNEQFF
>.|TRBV5-1|TRBJ2-5|TRBD1
TGCGCCAGCAGCTTGGAGGGGGCCCAAGAGACCCAGTACTTC
CASSLEGAQETQYF
>.|TRBV19|TRBJ1-1|.
TGTGCCAGTAGTATAGATACCGGGGAGACTGAAGCTTTCTTT
CASSIDTGETEAFF
>.|TRBV13|TRBJ1-1|.
TGTGCCAGCAGCGCCTTGGCCGAAGCTTTCTTT
CASSALAEAFF
>.|TRBV4-3|TRBJ1-5|.
TGCGCCAGCAGCCAAGCAGGTTTCGGACAGCCCCAGCATTTT
CASSQAGFGQPQHF
>.|TRBV6-6|TRBJ1-5|TRBD1
TGTGCCAGCAGGGGAGGACAGGGGAATCAGCCCCAGCATTTT
CASRGGQGNQPQHF
>.|TRBV19|TRBJ1-2|TRBD1
TGTGCCAGTAGTATAATCCAGGGGGAGTACTATGGCTACACCTTC
CASSIIQGEYYGYTF
>few|TRBV11-1|TRBJ1-1|TRBD1
TGTGCCAGCAGCTTACAGGGGGGTCTGTCGAACACTGAAGCTTTCTTT
CASSLQGGLSNTEAFF
>few|TRBV7-2|TRBJ2-3|.
TGTGCCAGCAGCTTTCGTCGACTTAGCACAGATACGCAGTATTTT
CASSFRRLSTDTQYF
>.|TRBV11-2|TRBJ2-4|.
TGTGCCAGCAGCTCTCCCACTATGGGTAGCATTCAGTACTTC
CASSSPTMGSIQYF
>.|TRBV7-9|TRBJ1-2|.
TGTGCCAGCAGCTCGACCCTAGTTTCCTATGGCTACACCTTC
CASSSTLVSYGYTF
>.|TRBV27|TRBJ2-1|TRBD2
TGTGCCAGCAGGATAGCGGGGGGGCCCTACAATGAGCAGTTCTTC
CASRIAGGPYNEQFF
>.|TRBV7-8|TRBJ2-7|.
TGTGCCAGCAGCTTAGGTTCAGGCGAGCAGTACTTC
CASSLGSGEQYF
>few|TRBV27|TRBJ2-7|TRBD1
TGTGCCAGCAGTTTATCGGGACAGAACTACGAGCAGTACTTC
CASSLSGQNYEQYF
>few|TRBV15|TRBJ1-6|.
TGTGCCACCAGCAGAGATCTCTTCGTACAGGCATTTGGGGGGAATTCACCCCTCCACTTT
CATSRDLFVQAFGGNSPLHF
>.|TRBV7-9|TRBJ2-7|TRBD2
TGTGCCAGCGAACTAGCGGGGGACGAGCAGTACTTC
CASELAGDEQYF
>few|TRBV28|TRBJ1-2|.
TGTGCCAGCAGTTTATCCTCCTATGGCTACACCTTC
CASSLSSYGYTF